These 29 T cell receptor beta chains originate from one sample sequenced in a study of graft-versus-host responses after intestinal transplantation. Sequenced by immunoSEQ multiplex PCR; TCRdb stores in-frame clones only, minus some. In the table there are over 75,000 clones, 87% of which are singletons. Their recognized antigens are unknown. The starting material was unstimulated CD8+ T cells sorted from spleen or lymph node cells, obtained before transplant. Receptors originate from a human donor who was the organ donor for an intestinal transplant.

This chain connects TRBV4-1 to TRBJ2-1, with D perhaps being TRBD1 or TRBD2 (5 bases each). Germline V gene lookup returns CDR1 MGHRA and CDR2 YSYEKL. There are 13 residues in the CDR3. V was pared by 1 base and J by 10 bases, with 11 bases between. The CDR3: CASSQAFGDEQFF. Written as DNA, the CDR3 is TGCGCCAGCAGCCAAGCTTTCGGGGACGAGCAGTTCTTC.

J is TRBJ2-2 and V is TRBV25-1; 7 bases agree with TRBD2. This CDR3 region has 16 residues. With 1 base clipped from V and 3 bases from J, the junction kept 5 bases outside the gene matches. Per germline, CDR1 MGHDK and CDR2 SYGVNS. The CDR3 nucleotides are TGTGCCAGCAGTGAATCTGTGGGAGGGTACACCGGGGAGCTGTTTTTT. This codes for CASSESVGGYTGELFF.

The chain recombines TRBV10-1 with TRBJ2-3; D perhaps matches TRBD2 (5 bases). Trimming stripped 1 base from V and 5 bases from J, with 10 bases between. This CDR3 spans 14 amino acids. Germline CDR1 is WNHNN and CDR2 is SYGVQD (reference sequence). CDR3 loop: CASSELLALDTQYF. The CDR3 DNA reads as TGCGCCAGCAGTGAGTTGCTAGCATTAGATACGCAGTATTTT.

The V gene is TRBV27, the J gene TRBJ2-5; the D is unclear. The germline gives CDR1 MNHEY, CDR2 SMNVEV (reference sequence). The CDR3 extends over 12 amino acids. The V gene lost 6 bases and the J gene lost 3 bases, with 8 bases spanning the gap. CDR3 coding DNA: TGTGCCAGCAGAGGGCTCAAAGAGACCCAGTACTTC. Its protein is CASRGLKETQYF.

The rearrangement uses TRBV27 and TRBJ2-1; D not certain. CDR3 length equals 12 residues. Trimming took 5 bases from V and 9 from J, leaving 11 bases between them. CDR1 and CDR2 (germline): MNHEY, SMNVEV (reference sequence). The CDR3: CASSQNLAEQFF. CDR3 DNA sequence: TGTGCCAGCAGTCAAAACTTGGCTGAGCAGTTCTTC.

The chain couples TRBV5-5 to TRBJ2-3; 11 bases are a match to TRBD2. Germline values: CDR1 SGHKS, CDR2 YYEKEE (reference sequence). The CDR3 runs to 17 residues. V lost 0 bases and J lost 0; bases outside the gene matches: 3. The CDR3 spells CASSLGLAGHSTDTQYF. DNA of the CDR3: TGTGCCAGCAGCTTGGGACTAGCGGGACATAGCACAGATACGCAGTATTTT.

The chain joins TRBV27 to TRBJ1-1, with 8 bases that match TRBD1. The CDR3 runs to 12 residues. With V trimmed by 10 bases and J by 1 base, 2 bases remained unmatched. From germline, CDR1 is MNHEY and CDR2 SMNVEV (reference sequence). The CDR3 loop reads CATGTGNTEAFF. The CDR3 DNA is TGTGCCACCGGGACAGGGAACACTGAAGCTTTCTTT.

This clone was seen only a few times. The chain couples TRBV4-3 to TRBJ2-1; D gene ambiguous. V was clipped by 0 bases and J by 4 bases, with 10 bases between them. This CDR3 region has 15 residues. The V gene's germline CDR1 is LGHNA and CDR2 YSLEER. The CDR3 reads CASSQDFDGYNEQFF. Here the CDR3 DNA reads TGCGCCAGCAGCCAAGATTTTGACGGGTACAATGAGCAGTTCTTC.

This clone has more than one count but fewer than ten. The CDR3 spells CASSLDPGFMYEQYF. The CDR3, as DNA: TGTGCCAGCAGCTTAGATCCGGGGTTTATGTACGAGCAGTACTTC. V gene TRBV11-3 combines with J gene TRBJ2-7; weak D call: TRBD2 (5 bases). There are 15 residues in the CDR3. V was pared by 0 bases and J by 4 bases, with 13 bases between. Germline CDR1 reads SGHNT; CDR2 reads YENEEA.

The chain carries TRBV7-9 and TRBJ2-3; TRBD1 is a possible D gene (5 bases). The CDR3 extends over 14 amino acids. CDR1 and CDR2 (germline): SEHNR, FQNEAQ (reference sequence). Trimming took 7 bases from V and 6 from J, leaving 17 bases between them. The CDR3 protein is CASNQKPAGDTQYF. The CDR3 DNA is TGTGCCAGCAACCAGAAGCCTGCAGGGGATACGCAGTATTTT.

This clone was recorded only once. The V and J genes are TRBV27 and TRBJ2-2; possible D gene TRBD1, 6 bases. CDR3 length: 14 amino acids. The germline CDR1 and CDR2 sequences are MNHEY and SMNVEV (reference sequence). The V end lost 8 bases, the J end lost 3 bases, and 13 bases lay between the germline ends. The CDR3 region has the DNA TGTGCCAGCGCTATACAGGGTTACACCGGGGAGCTGTTTTTT. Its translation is CASAIQGYTGELFF.

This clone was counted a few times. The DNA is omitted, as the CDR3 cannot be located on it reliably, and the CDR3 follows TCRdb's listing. This CDR3 reads CASSPPLWAASPYEQYF. This chain links TRBV4-1 with TRBJ2-7. Germline loops: CDR1 MGHRA, CDR2 YSYEKL. The CDR3 spans 17 amino acids, including both terminal residues.

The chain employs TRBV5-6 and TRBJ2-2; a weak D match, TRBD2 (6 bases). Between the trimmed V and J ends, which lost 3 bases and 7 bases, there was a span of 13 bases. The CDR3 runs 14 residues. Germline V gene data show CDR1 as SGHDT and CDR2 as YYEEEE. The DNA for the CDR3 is TGTGCCAGCAGCTCCTCCAGGGAGGACGGGGAGCTGTTTTTT. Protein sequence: CASSSSREDGELFF.

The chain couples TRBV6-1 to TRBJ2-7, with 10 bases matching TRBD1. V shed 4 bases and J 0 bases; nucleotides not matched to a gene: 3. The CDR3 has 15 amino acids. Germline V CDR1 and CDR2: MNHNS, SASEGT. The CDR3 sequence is CASSVGQGYSYEQYF. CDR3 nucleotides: TGTGCCAGCAGTGTGGGACAGGGGTACTCCTACGAGCAGTACTTC.

For the CDR3, the DNA is TGTGCCAGCAGTGGGACAGGGACGAACACCGGGGAGCTGTTTTTT. This gives the protein CASSGTGTNTGELFF. The gene calls are TRBV28 and TRBJ2-2, with 9 bases aligning to TRBD1. The germline V gene has CDR1 MDHEN and CDR2 SYDVKM. This CDR3 is built from 15 residues. V dropped 5 bases and J dropped 0; count of bases not matched to a gene: 1.

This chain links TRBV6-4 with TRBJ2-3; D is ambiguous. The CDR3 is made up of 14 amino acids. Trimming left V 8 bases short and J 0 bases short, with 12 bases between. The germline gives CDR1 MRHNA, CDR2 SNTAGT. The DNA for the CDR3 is TGTGCCAGCTATCGACTCTCTAGCACAGATACGCAGTATTTT. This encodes CASYRLSSTDTQYF.

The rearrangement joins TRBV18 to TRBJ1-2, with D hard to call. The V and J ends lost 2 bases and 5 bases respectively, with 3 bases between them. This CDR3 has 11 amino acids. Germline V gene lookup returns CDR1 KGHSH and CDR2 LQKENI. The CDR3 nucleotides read TGTGCCAGCTCACCAGATTATGGCTACACCTTC. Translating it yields CASSPDYGYTF.

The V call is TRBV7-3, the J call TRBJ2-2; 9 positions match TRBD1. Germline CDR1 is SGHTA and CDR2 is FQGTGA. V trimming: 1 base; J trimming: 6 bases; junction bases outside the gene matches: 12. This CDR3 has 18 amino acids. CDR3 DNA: TGTGCCAGCAGCTTAAGAGCCTGGGGACAGGGAACCCCCGGGGAGCTGTTTTTT. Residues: CASSLRAWGQGTPGELFF.

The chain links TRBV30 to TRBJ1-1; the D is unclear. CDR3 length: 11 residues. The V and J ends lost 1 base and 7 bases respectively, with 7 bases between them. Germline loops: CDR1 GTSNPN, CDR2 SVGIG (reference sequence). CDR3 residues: CAWSENFEAFF. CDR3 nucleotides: TGTGCCTGGAGTGAAAATTTTGAAGCTTTCTTT.

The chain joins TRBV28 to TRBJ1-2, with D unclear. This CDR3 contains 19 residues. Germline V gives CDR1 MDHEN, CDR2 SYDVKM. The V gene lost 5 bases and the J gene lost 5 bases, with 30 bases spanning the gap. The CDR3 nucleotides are TGTGCCAGCAGTCCGCTTTATCTAGCGGGAAAAGTGAAGGCATATGGCTACACCTTC. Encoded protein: CASSPLYLAGKVKAYGYTF.

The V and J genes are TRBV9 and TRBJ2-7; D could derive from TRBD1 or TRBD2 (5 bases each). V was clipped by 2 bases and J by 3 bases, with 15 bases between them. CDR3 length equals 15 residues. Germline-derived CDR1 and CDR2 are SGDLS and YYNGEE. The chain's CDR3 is CASSVSWGNYYEQYF. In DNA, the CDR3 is TGTGCCAGCAGCGTTTCTTGGGGGAACTACTACGAGCAGTACTTC.

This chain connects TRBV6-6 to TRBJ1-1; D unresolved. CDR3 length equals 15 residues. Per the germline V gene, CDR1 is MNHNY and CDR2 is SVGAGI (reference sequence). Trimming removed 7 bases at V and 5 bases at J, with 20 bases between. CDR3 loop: CASTPGLQWRTEAFF. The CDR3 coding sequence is TGTGCCAGCACCCCGGGCCTTCAATGGAGGACTGAAGCTTTCTTT.

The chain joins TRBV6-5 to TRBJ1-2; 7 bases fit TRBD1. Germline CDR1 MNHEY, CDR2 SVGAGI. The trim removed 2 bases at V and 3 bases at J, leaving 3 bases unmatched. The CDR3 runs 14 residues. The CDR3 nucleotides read TGTGCCAGCAGTTACACAGGGGCGGACTATGGCTACACCTTC. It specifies CASSYTGADYGYTF.

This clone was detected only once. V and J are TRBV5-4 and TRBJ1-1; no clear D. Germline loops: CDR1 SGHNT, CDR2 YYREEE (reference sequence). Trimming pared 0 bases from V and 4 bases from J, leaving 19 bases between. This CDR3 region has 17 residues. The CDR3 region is CASSLGHGASPSTEAFF. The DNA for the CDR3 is TGTGCCAGCAGCTTGGGGCACGGTGCGTCCCCCAGCACTGAAGCTTTCTTT.

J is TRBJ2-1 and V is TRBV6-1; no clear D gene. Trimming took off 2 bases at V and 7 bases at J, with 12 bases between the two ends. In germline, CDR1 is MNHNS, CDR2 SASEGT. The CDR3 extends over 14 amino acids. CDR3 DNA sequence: TGTGCCAGCAGTGAATCCTTATGGGGAAATGAGCAGTTCTTC. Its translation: CASSESLWGNEQFF.

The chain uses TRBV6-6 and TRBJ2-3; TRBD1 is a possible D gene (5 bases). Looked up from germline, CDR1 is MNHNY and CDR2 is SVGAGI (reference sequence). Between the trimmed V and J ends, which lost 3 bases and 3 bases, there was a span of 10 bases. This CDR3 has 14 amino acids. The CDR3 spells CASSYVSGTDTQYF. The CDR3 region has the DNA TGTGCCAGCAGTTATGTGTCAGGGACAGATACGCAGTATTTT.

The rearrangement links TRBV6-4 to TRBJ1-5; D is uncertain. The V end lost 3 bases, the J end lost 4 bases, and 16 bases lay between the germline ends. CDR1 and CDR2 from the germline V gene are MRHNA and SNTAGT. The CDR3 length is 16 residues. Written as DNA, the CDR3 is TGTGCCAGCAGTGAGTTGAGGAGACGGATGAATCAGCCCCAGCATTTT. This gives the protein CASSELRRRMNQPQHF.

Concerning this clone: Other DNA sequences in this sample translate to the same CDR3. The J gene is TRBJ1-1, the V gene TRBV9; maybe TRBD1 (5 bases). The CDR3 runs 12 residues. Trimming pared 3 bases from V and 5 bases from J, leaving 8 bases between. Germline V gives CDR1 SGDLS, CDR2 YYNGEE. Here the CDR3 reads CASSGGGTEAFF. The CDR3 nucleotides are TGTGCCAGCAGCGGGGGGGGGACTGAAGCTTTCTTT.

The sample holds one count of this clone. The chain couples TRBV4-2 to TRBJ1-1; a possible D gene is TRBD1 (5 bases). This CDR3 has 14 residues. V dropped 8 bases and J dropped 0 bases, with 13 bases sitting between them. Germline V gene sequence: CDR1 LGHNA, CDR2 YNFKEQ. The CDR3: CASQAGGMNTEAFF. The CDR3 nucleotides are TGTGCCAGCCAAGCGGGGGGAATGAACACTGAAGCTTTCTTT.